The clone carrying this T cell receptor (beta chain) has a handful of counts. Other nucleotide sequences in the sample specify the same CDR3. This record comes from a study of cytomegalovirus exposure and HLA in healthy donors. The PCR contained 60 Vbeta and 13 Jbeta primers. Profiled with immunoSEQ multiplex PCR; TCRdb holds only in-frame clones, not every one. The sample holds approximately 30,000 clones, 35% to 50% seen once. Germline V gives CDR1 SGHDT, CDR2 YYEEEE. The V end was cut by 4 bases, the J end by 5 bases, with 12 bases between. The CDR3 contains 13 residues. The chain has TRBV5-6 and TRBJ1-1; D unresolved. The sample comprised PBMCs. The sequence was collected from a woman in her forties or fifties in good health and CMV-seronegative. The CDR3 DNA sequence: TGTGCCAGCAGCCCTGGCCCGGGAACTGAAGCTTTCTTT. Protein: CASSPGPGTEAFF.